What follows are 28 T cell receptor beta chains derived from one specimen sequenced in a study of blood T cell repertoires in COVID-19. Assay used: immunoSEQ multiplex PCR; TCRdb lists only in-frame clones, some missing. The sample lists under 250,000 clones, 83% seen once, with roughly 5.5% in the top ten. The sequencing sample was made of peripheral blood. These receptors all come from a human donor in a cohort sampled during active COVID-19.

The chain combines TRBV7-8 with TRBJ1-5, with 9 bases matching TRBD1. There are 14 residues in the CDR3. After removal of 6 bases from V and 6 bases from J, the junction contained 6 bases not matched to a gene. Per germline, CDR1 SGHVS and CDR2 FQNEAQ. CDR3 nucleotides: TGTGCCAGCAGTACAAGGACAGGGGTTCAGCCCCAGCATTTT. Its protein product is CASSTRTGVQPQHF.

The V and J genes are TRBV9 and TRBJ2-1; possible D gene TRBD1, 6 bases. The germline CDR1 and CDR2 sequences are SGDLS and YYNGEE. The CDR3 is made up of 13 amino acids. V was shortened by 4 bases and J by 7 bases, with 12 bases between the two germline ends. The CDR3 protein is CASSRGKENEQFF. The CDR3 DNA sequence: TGTGCCAGCAGCAGGGGGAAAGAGAATGAGCAGTTCTTC.

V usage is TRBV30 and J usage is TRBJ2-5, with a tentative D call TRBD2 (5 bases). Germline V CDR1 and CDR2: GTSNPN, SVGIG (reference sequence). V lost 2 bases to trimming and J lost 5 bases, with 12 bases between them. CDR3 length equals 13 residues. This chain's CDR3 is CAWSRAVRETQYF. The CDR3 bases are TGTGCCTGGAGTAGAGCGGTTCGCGAGACCCAGTACTTC.

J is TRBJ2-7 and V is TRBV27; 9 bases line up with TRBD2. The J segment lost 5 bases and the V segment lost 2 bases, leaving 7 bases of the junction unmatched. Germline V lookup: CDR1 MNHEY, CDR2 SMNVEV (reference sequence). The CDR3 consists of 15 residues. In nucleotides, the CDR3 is TGTGCCAGCAGTTTAGGCGGGGGGGCCCGAGACGAGCAGTACTTC. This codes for CASSLGGGARDEQYF.

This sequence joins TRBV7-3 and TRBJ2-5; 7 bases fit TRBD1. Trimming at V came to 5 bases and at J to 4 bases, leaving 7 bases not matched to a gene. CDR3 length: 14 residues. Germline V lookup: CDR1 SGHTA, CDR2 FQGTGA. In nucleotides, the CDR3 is TGTGCCAGCAGCGCTTCAGGGGGAAGAGAGACCCAGTACTTC. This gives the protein CASSASGGRETQYF.

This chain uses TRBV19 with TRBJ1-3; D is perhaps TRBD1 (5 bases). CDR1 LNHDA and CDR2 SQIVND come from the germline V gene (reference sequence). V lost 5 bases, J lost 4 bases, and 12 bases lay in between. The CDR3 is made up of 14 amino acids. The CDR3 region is CASSPMTEGNTIYF. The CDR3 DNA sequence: TGTGCCAGTAGTCCGATGACAGAGGGAAACACCATATATTTT.

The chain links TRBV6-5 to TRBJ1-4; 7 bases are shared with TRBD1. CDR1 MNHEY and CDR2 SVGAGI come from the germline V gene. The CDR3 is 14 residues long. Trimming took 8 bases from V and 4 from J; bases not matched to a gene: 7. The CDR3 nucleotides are TGTGCCAGCGGCCCAAGGGACAGTAATGAAAAACTGTTTTTT. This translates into CASGPRDSNEKLFF.

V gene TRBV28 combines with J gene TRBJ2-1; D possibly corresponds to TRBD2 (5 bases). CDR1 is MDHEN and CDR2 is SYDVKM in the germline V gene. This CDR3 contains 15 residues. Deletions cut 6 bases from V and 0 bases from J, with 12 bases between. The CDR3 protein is CASRPHGVSYNEQFF. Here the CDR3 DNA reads TGTGCCAGCAGGCCCCACGGGGTCTCCTACAATGAGCAGTTCTTC.

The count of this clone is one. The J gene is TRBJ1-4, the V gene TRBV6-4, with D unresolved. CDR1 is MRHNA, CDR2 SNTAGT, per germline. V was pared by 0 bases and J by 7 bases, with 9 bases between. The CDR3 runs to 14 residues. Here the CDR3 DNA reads TGTGCCAGCAGTGACTCGGGAGGGAGTGAAAAACTGTTTTTT. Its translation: CASSDSGGSEKLFF.

The CDR3 loop is CASSEASGAVSYNEQFF. The CDR3 DNA is TGTGCCAGCAGTGAAGCTAGCGGGGCGGTTTCCTACAATGAGCAGTTCTTC. The genes are TRBV6-1 and TRBJ2-1; TRBD2 matches at 8 bases. With 0 bases clipped from V and 1 base from J, the junction kept 5 bases outside the gene matches. The CDR3 has 17 residues. CDR1 and CDR2 (germline): MNHNS, SASEGT.

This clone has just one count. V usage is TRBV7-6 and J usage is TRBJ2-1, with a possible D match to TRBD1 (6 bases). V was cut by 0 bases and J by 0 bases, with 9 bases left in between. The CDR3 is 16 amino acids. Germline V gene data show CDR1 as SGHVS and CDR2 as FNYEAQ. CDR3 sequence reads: CASSLAGTSSYNEQFF. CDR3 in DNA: TGTGCCAGCAGCTTAGCGGGGACAAGCTCCTACAATGAGCAGTTCTTC.

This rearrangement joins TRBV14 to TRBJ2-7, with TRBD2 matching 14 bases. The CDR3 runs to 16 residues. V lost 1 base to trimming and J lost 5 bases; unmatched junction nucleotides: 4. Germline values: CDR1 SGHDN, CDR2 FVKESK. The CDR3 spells CASSQGTSGRIHEQYF. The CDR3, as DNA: TGTGCCAGCAGCCAAGGGACTAGCGGGAGGATCCACGAGCAGTACTTC.

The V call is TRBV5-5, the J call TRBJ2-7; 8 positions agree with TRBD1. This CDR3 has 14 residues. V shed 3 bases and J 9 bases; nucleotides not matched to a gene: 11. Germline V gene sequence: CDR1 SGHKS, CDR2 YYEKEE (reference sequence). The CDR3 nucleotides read TGTGCCAGCAGCTCTTGGACAGGGTACAGGGGGCAGTACTTC. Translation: CASSSWTGYRGQYF.

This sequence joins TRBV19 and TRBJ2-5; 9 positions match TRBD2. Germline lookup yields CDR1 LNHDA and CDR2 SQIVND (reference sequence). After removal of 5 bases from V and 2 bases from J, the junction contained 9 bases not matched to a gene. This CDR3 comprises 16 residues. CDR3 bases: TGTGCCAGTAGTCCACCTAGCGGGACCGTTCAAGAGACCCAGTACTTC. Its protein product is CASSPPSGTVQETQYF.

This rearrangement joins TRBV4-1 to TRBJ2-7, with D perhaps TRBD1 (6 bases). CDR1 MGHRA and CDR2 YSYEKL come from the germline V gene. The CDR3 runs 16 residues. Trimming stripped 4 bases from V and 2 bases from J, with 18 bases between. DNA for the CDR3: TGCGCCAGCAGCCGCCAGGGGACCCAAACTACCTACGAGCAGTACTTC. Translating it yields CASSRQGTQTTYEQYF.

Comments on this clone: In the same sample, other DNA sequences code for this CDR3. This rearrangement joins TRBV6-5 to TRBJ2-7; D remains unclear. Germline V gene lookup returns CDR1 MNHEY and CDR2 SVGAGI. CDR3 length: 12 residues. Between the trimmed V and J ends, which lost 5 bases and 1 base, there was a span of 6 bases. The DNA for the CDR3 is TGTGCCAGCAGTCGCGATTCCTACGAGCAGTACTTC. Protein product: CASSRDSYEQYF.

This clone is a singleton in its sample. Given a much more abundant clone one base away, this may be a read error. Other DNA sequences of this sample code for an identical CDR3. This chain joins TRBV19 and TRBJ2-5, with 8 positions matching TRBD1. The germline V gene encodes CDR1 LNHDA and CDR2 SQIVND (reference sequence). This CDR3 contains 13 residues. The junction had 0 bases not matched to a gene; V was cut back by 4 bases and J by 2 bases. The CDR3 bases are TGTGCCAGTAGTAGGGACAGGCAAGAGACCCAGTACTTC. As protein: CASSRDRQETQYF.

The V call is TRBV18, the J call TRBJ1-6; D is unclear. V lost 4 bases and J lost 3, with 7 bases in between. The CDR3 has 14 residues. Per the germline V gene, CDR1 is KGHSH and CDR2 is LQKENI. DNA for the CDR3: TGTGCCAGCTCACTCGGTGGCTATAATTCACCCCTCCACTTT. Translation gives CASSLGGYNSPLHF.

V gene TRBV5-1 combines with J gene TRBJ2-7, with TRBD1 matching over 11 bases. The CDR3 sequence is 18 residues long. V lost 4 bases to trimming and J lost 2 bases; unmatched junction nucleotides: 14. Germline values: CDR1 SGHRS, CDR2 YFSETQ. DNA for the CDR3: TGCGCCAGCAGCAGGACAGGGGGCTTCGAGGGGATGACCTACGAGCAGTACTTC. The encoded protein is CASSRTGGFEGMTYEQYF.

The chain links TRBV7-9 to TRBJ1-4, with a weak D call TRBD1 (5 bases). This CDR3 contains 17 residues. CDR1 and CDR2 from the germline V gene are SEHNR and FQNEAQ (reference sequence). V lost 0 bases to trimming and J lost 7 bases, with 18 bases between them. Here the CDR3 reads CASSLAPIGQGGEKLFF. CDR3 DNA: TGTGCCAGCAGCTTAGCGCCAATTGGCCAGGGAGGTGAAAAACTGTTTTTT.

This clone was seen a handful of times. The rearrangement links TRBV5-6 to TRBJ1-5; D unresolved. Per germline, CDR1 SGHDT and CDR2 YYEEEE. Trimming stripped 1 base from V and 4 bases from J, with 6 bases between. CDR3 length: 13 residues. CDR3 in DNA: TGTGCCAGCAGCTTGATGAGTAATCAGCCCCAGCATTTT. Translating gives CASSLMSNQPQHF.

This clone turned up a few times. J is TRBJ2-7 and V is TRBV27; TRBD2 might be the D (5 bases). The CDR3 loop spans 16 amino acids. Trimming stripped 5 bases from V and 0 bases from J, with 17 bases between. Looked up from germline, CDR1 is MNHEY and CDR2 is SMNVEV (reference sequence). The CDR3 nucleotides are TGTGCCAGCAGTCCGCAACTAAGCGGAAGCTCCTACGAGCAGTACTTC. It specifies CASSPQLSGSSYEQYF.

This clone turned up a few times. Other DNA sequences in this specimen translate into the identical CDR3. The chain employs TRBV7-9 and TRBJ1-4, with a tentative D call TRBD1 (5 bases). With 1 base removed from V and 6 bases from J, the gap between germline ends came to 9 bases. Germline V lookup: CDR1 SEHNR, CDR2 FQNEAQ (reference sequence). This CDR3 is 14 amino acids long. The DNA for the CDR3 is TGTGCCAGCAGCTTAGGGGGCCTGGATGAAAAACTGTTTTTT. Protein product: CASSLGGLDEKLFF.

The CDR3 coding sequence is TGTGCCAGCAGCTCGACCGGGACAGAGGGTTCACCCCTCCACTTT. It translates to CASSSTGTEGSPLHF. The chain has TRBV7-9 and TRBJ1-6; TRBD1 matches at 7 bases. CDR3 length equals 15 residues. Germline V lookup: CDR1 SEHNR, CDR2 FQNEAQ (reference sequence). After removal of 4 bases from V and 9 bases from J, the junction contained 9 bases not matched to a gene. Looking up the rest from reference TRBV7-9 and TRBJ1-6 gives the full variable domain: DTGVSQNPRHKITKRGQNVTFRCDPISEHNRLYWYRQTLGQGPEFLTYFQNEAQLEKSRLLSDRFSAERPKGSFSTLEIQRTEQGDSAMYLCASSSTGTEGSPLHFGNGTRLTVT.

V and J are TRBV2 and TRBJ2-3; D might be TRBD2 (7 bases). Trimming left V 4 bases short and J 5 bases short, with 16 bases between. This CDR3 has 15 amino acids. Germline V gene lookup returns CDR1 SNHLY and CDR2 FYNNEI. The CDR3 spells CASSVRRGRGDTQYF. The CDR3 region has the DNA TGTGCCAGCAGTGTGCGGCGGGGGCGGGGAGATACGCAGTATTTT.

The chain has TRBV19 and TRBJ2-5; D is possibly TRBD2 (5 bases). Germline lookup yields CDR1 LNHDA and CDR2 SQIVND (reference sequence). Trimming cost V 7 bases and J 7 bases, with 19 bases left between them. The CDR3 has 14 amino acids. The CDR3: CASTLEGFTGTQYF. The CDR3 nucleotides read TGTGCCAGTACTCTTGAGGGCTTCACCGGGACCCAGTACTTC.

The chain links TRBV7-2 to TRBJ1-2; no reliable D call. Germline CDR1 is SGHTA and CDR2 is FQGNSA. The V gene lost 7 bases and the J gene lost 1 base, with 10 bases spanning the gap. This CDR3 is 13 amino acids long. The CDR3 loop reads CASTMGSNYGYTF. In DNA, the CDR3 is TGTGCCAGCACCATGGGCAGTAACTATGGCTACACCTTC.

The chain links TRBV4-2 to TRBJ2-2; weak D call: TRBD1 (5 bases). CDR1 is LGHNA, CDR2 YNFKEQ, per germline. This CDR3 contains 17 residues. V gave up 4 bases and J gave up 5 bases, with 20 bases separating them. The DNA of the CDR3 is TGTGCCAGCAGCCTACAGGCCGCAAGTTTTTCGACCGGGGAGCTGTTTTTT. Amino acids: CASSLQAASFSTGELFF.